A selection of T cell receptor beta chains follows, all from one sample in a study of blood T cells in healthy people across ages. From the 5' RACE reads, TCRdb called clonotypes with MiXCR, one entry per CDR3 protein. The repertoire holds around 1,700,000 distinct CDR3 sequences, with roughly 30% as singletons. Input material: blood. These receptors were collected from a woman in her 30s in good health. Each CDR3 is given with its conserved first and last residue.

j_gene: TRBJ1-2
v_gene: TRBV20-1
CDR3aa: CSASEASYGYTF

j_gene: TRBJ2-7
v_gene: TRBV2
CDR3aa: CASKRREASYEQYF

j_gene: TRBJ1-2
v_gene: TRBV3-1
CDR3aa: CASSQGRAEGYTF

j_gene: TRBJ2-1
v_gene: TRBV12-3/TRBV12-4
CDR3aa: CASSLPLTGGPYEQFF

j_gene: TRBJ1-4
v_gene: TRBV20-1
CDR3aa: CSALEAFRNEKLFF

j_gene: TRBJ2-1
v_gene: TRBV5-1
CDR3aa: CASSPGTSGDTWFF

j_gene: TRBJ2-7
v_gene: TRBV6-6
CDR3aa: CASSYPSGEVTYEQYF

j_gene: TRBJ1-6
v_gene: TRBV6-6
CDR3aa: CASSYRAEYSPLHF

j_gene: TRBJ2-5
v_gene: TRBV6-6
CDR3aa: CTSSSQPQETQYF

j_gene: NA
v_gene: TRBV2
CDR3aa: CASSDRTSGMSREQYF

j_gene: TRBJ2-1
v_gene: TRBV2
CDR3aa: CASRREVHRHNEQFF

j_gene: TRBJ2-7
v_gene: TRBV20-1
CDR3aa: CSASGASGGRAYEQYF

j_gene: TRBJ2-5
v_gene: TRBV9
CDR3aa: CASSKSGGGLETQYF

j_gene: TRBJ2-7
v_gene: TRBV6-6
CDR3aa: CASSYFATQGEQYF

j_gene: TRBJ2-5
v_gene: TRBV7-7
CDR3aa: CASSPVPTGTLAETQYF

j_gene: TRBJ1-1
v_gene: TRBV29-1
CDR3aa: CSAVTGIGTEAFF

j_gene: TRBJ1-2
v_gene: TRBV11-2
CDR3aa: CASSSPGGGGYTF

j_gene: TRBJ2-7
v_gene: TRBV30
CDR3aa: CAWSPLGSSYEQYF

j_gene: TRBJ2-5
v_gene: TRBV2
CDR3aa: CASRRIAGGETQYF

j_gene: TRBJ1-2
v_gene: TRBV5-1
CDR3aa: CASSLDFGYTF

j_gene: TRBJ2-1
v_gene: TRBV6-6
CDR3aa: CASSYHVGLAGGYEQFF

j_gene: TRBJ2-4
v_gene: TRBV7-9
CDR3aa: CASSFSTSGDGEQYF

j_gene: TRBJ2-1
v_gene: TRBV9
CDR3aa: CASSVASGGRANEQFF

j_gene: TRBJ1-1
v_gene: TRBV5-1
CDR3aa: CASSPVFRVGNTEAFF

j_gene: TRBJ2-7
v_gene: TRBV20-1
CDR3aa: CSASQAGEQYF

j_gene: TRBJ2-3
v_gene: TRBV12-3/TRBV12-4
CDR3aa: CASRLAGGSQSQYF

j_gene: TRBJ1-3
v_gene: TRBV9
CDR3aa: CASSGGAGNTIYF

j_gene: TRBJ2-3
v_gene: TRBV9
CDR3aa: CAPGGGPTDTQYF

j_gene: TRBJ2-7
v_gene: TRBV12-3/TRBV12-4
CDR3aa: CASSSSVTGGRYGQYF

j_gene: TRBJ2-5
v_gene: TRBV7-2
CDR3aa: CASRSGRSQETQYF

j_gene: TRBJ2-1
v_gene: TRBV7-3
CDR3aa: CASSLAPLGGGYNEQFF

j_gene: TRBJ2-3
v_gene: TRBV9
CDR3aa: CASSVASGGDTQYF

j_gene: TRBJ1-6
v_gene: TRBV6-5
CDR3aa: CASSFTANNSPLHF

j_gene: TRBJ1-2
v_gene: TRBV28
CDR3aa: CASSLGDRVTIYGYTF

j_gene: TRBJ2-3
v_gene: TRBV6-2/TRBV6-3
CDR3aa: CASRRIPTTDTQYF

j_gene: TRBJ2-7
v_gene: TRBV3-1
CDR3aa: CASSQVEEQYF

j_gene: TRBJ1-4
v_gene: TRBV10-3
CDR3aa: CAISEGSSDISKLFF

j_gene: TRBJ2-1
v_gene: TRBV28
CDR3aa: CASIGYGGNEQFF

j_gene: TRBJ2-3
v_gene: TRBV5-1
CDR3aa: CASSLGEGGDTQYF

j_gene: TRBJ2-5
v_gene: TRBV2
CDR3aa: CASIAPQGRRETQYF

j_gene: TRBJ1-5
v_gene: TRBV4-1
CDR3aa: CASSQVSGNQPQHF

j_gene: TRBJ2-7
v_gene: TRBV11-2
CDR3aa: CASSAPPGRGEFEQYF

j_gene: TRBJ1-2
v_gene: TRBV28
CDR3aa: CASSLQGTRTRGYTF

j_gene: TRBJ1-2
v_gene: TRBV30
CDR3aa: CAWTRGGSGYTF

j_gene: TRBJ1-1
v_gene: TRBV7-2
CDR3aa: CASRTQGNTEAFF

j_gene: TRBJ1-2
v_gene: TRBV7-9
CDR3aa: CASSGGNGYTF

j_gene: TRBJ1-2
v_gene: TRBV2
CDR3aa: CASSEGYRTAWLGYTF

j_gene: TRBJ2-7
v_gene: TRBV20-1
CDR3aa: CSARPGLADSFKEQYF

j_gene: TRBJ2-7
v_gene: TRBV3-1
CDR3aa: CASSQGHDVNYEQYF

j_gene: NA
v_gene: TRBV20-1
CDR3aa: CSARAPATALGEQYF

j_gene: TRBJ1-2
v_gene: TRBV7-9
CDR3aa: CASSIRGGDGNYGYTF

j_gene: TRBJ2-3
v_gene: TRBV29-1
CDR3aa: CSVDSVLVDTQYF

j_gene: TRBJ2-7
v_gene: TRBV12-3/TRBV12-4
CDR3aa: CASSFYLGEQYF

j_gene: TRBJ1-5
v_gene: TRBV5-1
CDR3aa: CASSLGDSDQPQHF

j_gene: TRBJ2-3
v_gene: TRBV5-5
CDR3aa: CASSPDAKQGAKRTDTQYF